Below, 22 T cell receptor beta chains from the same sample are listed, as sequenced in a study of shared clonotypes between healthy human individuals. Sequenced by immunoSEQ multiplex PCR; TCRdb stores in-frame clones only, minus some. There are a few million clones in the sample; 85% to 95% occur only once, and 0.3% to 0.4% lies in the top ten. What was sequenced was naive CD4+ T cells from PBMCs. The subset: CD45RA+ positively selected. The receptor source for this set is a man between 18 and 29 years old in good health. Some clones in this sample may be carry-over from other donors' samples.

The rearrangement links TRBV5-4 to TRBJ1-2; D unclear. Germline CDR1 is SGHNT and CDR2 is YYREEE (reference sequence). Trimming cost V 0 bases and J 3 bases, with 12 bases left between them. The CDR3 loop spans 15 amino acids. Here the CDR3 DNA reads TGTGCCAGCAGCTTGGGCCCCGGAAAGGACTATGGCTACACCTTC. This translates into CASSLGPGKDYGYTF.

This clone has only a few counts. The rearrangement links TRBV7-3 to TRBJ1-1, with unresolved D. V was pared by 1 base and J by 6 bases, with 9 bases between. The CDR3 has 13 amino acids. Germline V gene sequence: CDR1 SGHTA, CDR2 FQGTGA. The CDR3 coding sequence is TGTGCCAGCAGCTTAAGTCGAGAGGCTGAAGCTTTCTTT. It is translated as CASSLSREAEAFF.

The chain combines TRBV7-8 with TRBJ2-5, with 10 nucleotides matching TRBD2. Germline-derived CDR1 and CDR2 are SGHVS and FQNEAQ. The J segment lost 5 bases and the V segment lost 6 bases, leaving 12 bases of the junction unmatched. This CDR3 has 16 amino acids. The CDR3 loop reads CASRRSLAGVDETQYF. DNA of the CDR3: TGTGCCAGCAGAAGAAGCCTAGCGGGAGTGGATGAGACCCAGTACTTC.

The rearrangement uses TRBV7-6 and TRBJ2-7; either TRBD1 or TRBD2 may supply D (5 bases each). Germline loops: CDR1 SGHVS, CDR2 FNYEAQ. The CDR3 spans 14 residues. The V and J ends lost 5 bases and 0 bases respectively, with 11 bases between them. The CDR3 loop reads CASSRRDASYEQYF. Here the CDR3 DNA reads TGTGCCAGCAGCCGCCGGGACGCCTCCTACGAGCAGTACTTC.

The chain is built from TRBV5-1 and TRBJ2-5; a weak D match, TRBD1 (7 bases). The CDR3 covers 13 residues. Germline CDR1 reads SGHRS; CDR2 reads YFSETQ. V was cut by 2 bases and J by 7 bases, with 12 bases left in between. The DNA of the CDR3 is TGCGCCAGCAGCTTTGTCAGGGGGGTGACCCAGTACTTC. Translated: CASSFVRGVTQYF.

The chain joins TRBV10-2 to TRBJ2-3, with D uncertain. This CDR3 comprises 14 residues. Germline V gene lookup returns CDR1 WSHSY and CDR2 SAAADI. Trimming stripped 4 bases from V and 0 bases from J, with 8 bases between. The CDR3 DNA sequence: TGCGCCAGCAGTGCTGGGGTTAGCACAGATACGCAGTATTTT. Amino acid sequence: CASSAGVSTDTQYF.

The rearrangement joins TRBV18 to TRBJ1-3; maybe TRBD1 (6 bases). Germline assignment: CDR1 KGHSH and CDR2 LQKENI. Trimming took off 2 bases at V and 3 bases at J, with 20 bases between the two ends. The CDR3 length is 18 residues. The CDR3 is CASSPIRPQGNFGNTIYF. Here the CDR3 DNA reads TGTGCCAGCTCACCAATCAGGCCGCAGGGGAACTTTGGAAACACCATATATTTT.

The J gene is TRBJ2-1, the V gene TRBV2, with 11 bases aligning to TRBD2. The ends lost 6 bases at V and 3 bases at J; junction bases unmatched: 4. From germline, CDR1 is SNHLY and CDR2 FYNNEI. This CDR3 contains 15 residues. The DNA of the CDR3 is TGTGCCAGCAGAGGGGGACTAGCGGACTACAATGAGCAGTTCTTC. Its translation is CASRGGLADYNEQFF.

The J gene is TRBJ2-7, the V gene TRBV28; TRBD1 aligns across 10 bases. The CDR3 is 14 amino acids. Trimming removed 6 bases from V and 5 bases from J; junction bases left unmatched: 7. Germline V gives CDR1 MDHEN, CDR2 SYDVKM. The CDR3 loop is CASSHRDRGNEQYF. The DNA for the CDR3 is TGTGCCAGCAGCCACCGGGACAGGGGAAACGAGCAGTACTTC. The full variable domain, with the rest looked up from reference TRBV28 and TRBJ2-7, is DVKVTQSSRYLVKRTGEKVFLECVQDMDHENMFWYRQDPGLGLRLIYFSYDVKMKEKGDIPEGYSVSREKKERFSLILESASTNQTSMYLCASSHRDRGNEQYFGPGTRLTVT.

The V gene is TRBV19, the J gene TRBJ2-7, with 8 positions matching TRBD2. This CDR3 spans 14 amino acids. Germline V CDR1 and CDR2: LNHDA, SQIVND (reference sequence). With V trimmed by 6 bases and J by 8 bases, 12 bases remained unmatched. CDR3 region: CASSQTSAPIQQYF. CDR3 DNA sequence: TGTGCCAGTAGCCAGACTAGCGCACCTATTCAGCAGTACTTC.

This clone was seen a few times. J is TRBJ1-1 and V is TRBV4-2, with D possibly TRBD1 on 5 matching bases. The V and J ends lost 3 bases and 0 bases respectively, with 14 bases between them. The CDR3 consists of 16 residues. Germline V gene lookup returns CDR1 LGHNA and CDR2 YNFKEQ. DNA for the CDR3: TGTGCCAGCAGCCACCCCTCCGGGGGAATGAACACTGAAGCTTTCTTT. Protein: CASSHPSGGMNTEAFF.

V gene TRBV6-6 combines with J gene TRBJ2-1; unclear D gene. Germline V gene sequence: CDR1 MNHNY, CDR2 SVGAGI (reference sequence). CDR3 size: 16 residues. V gave up 2 bases and J gave up 0 bases, with 11 bases separating them. The CDR3 DNA reads as TGTGCCAGCAGTTACAGGAAAGCAAACTCCTACAATGAGCAGTTCTTC. Translation: CASSYRKANSYNEQFF.

This sequence joins TRBV18 and TRBJ2-7, with a possible D match to TRBD2 (6 bases). Per the germline V gene, CDR1 is KGHSH and CDR2 is LQKENI. V was trimmed by 3 bases and J by 9 bases, leaving 18 bases between them. The CDR3 length is 14 residues. CDR3 residues: CASSPARARDGQYF. The DNA of the CDR3 is TGTGCCAGCTCACCGGCCAGGGCGCGGGACGGGCAGTACTTC.

As for this clone: Other DNA sequences in the sample encode the same CDR3. The rearrangement uses TRBV7-9 and TRBJ2-2, with TRBD1 matching 7 bases. The CDR3 is 13 residues long. V gave up 5 bases and J gave up 6 bases; unmatched junction bases: 3. The germline gives CDR1 SEHNR, CDR2 FQNEAQ (reference sequence). This CDR3 reads CASSLQGAGELFF. The CDR3 DNA reads TGTGCCAGCAGCCTCCAGGGGGCCGGGGAGCTGTTTTTT.

Worth noting for this clone: The sample contains more than one DNA sequence encoding this CDR3. The V call is TRBV30, the J call TRBJ2-2; D is unclear. Trimming left V 0 bases short and J 6 bases short, with 8 bases between. The CDR3 spans 13 residues. The germline V gene has CDR1 GTSNPN and CDR2 SVGIG (reference sequence). In DNA form, the CDR3 reads TGTGCCTGGAGTGTCCTCGCGGCCGGGGAGCTGTTTTTT. It encodes CAWSVLAAGELFF.

Comments on this clone: The same CDR3 arises from other DNA sequences in this sample as well. V is TRBV28 and J is TRBJ2-3; no definite D call. Deletions cut 4 bases from V and 4 bases from J, with 3 bases between. From germline, CDR1 is MDHEN and CDR2 SYDVKM. The CDR3 has 11 amino acids. CDR3: CASSSPDTQYF. CDR3 nucleotides: TGTGCCAGCAGTTCACCAGATACGCAGTATTTT.

The chain is built from TRBV5-1 and TRBJ1-4; TRBD1 is a possible D gene (5 bases). Trimming removed 0 bases from V and 8 bases from J, with 17 bases in between. Germline CDR1 reads SGHRS; CDR2 reads YFSETQ. The CDR3 length is 16 residues. The CDR3 protein is CASSLAEVLRDEKLFF. The CDR3 region has the DNA TGCGCCAGCAGCTTGGCCGAAGTCCTTAGGGACGAAAAACTGTTTTTT.

V is TRBV6-5 and J is TRBJ1-1; D is possibly TRBD1 (6 bases). Germline V gene lookup returns CDR1 MNHEY and CDR2 SVGAGI. The length of the CDR3 is 15 residues. V lost 7 bases to trimming and J lost 2 bases, with 17 bases between them. CDR3 region: CASTKDSPLNTEAFF. The CDR3 DNA sequence: TGTGCCAGCACCAAGGACAGCCCTTTAAACACTGAAGCTTTCTTT.

This chain uses TRBV11-2 with TRBJ1-2; possibly TRBD1 for D (6 bases). Per germline, CDR1 SGHAT and CDR2 FQNNGV. This CDR3 comprises 13 residues. Between the trimmed V and J ends, which lost 6 bases and 8 bases, there was a span of 16 bases. DNA for the CDR3: TGTGCCAGCAGTCCAATGCGGGGGCCCGGCTACACCTTC. Its translation is CASSPMRGPGYTF.

The chain recombines TRBV5-4 with TRBJ1-3; D may be TRBD1 (5 bases). The CDR3 is 16 residues long. Deletions cut 4 bases from V and 4 bases from J, with 18 bases between. Germline-derived CDR1 and CDR2 are SGHNT and YYREEE (reference sequence). CDR3: CASSRDPGTTGNTIYF. As DNA, the CDR3 is TGTGCCAGCAGCCGGGACCCGGGCACAACCGGAAACACCATATATTTT.

The rearrangement joins TRBV28 to TRBJ1-5; tentatively, D is TRBD1 (5 bases). V lost 3 bases to trimming and J lost 5 bases, with 14 bases between them. The CDR3 consists of 15 residues. CDR1 MDHEN and CDR2 SYDVKM come from the germline V gene. For the CDR3, the DNA is TGTGCCAGCAGTTTCTCAGGGCTTCCCGATCAGCCCCAGCATTTT. Translated, it gives CASSFSGLPDQPQHF.

The genes are TRBV28 and TRBJ2-5, with 8 bases matching TRBD1. This CDR3 is built from 15 residues. The germline gives CDR1 MDHEN, CDR2 SYDVKM. V lost 7 bases and J lost 0; bases outside the gene matches: 7. CDR3 sequence (DNA): TGTGCCAGCAAGGAGACAGGGGATTACCAAGAGACCCAGTACTTC. Protein product: CASKETGDYQETQYF.